The 10 T cell receptor beta chains listed next were all sequenced from one sample in a study of early T cells in non-severe SARS-CoV-2 infection. TCRdb reprocessed the 5' RACE reads via MiXCR and lists one record per CDR3 protein. The profile shows approximately 97,000 distinct CDR3 sequences, approximately 11% of them singletons. Material: whole blood, obtained at baseline. These receptors all stem from an adult who was a healthcare worker with PCR-confirmed SARS-CoV-2 infection or an uninfected control (not recorded which).

This clonotype was observed a handful of times. The chain uses TRBV20-1 and TRBJ2-1; the D gene could be TRBD1 or TRBD2 (6 bases each). Germline CDR1 DFQATT, CDR2 SNEGSKA (reference sequence). This CDR3 comprises 16 residues. The V and J ends lost 0 bases and 8 bases respectively, with 20 bases between them. In DNA, the CDR3 is TGCAGTGCTAGAGATTCCGCGCGAGGGGGGTTGGATGAGCAGTTCTTC. This sequence encodes CSARDSARGGLDEQFF.

With respect to this clonotype: Its ends do not fully match the called genes, so a read error is possible. The CDR3 region has the DNA TGTACCAGCAGCCAAAATCCGGGACAGACAAATCAGCCCCAGCATTTT. This codes for CTSSQNPGQTNQPQHF. The V gene is TRBV4-2, the J gene TRBJ1-5; 7 nucleotides match TRBD1. Germline V gives CDR1 LGHNA, CDR2 YNFKEQ. This CDR3 comprises 16 residues.

This chain uses TRBV19 with TRBJ2-7; 7 bases agree with TRBD1. Trimming removed 5 bases from V and 4 bases from J; junction bases left unmatched: 5. The CDR3 has 13 amino acids. Germline CDR1 LNHDA, CDR2 SQIVND (reference sequence). As DNA, the CDR3 is TGTGCCAGTAGTCCCACGGGACAGTACGAGCAGTACTTC. It translates to CASSPTGQYEQYF.

This clonotype appeared a few times. The rearrangement joins TRBV9 to TRBJ1-2; 8 bases align to TRBD1. V shed 5 bases and J 3 bases; nucleotides not matched to a gene: 12. Germline-derived CDR1 and CDR2 are SGDLS and YYNGEE. The CDR3 runs to 16 residues. The CDR3 is CASRITKPGGHYGYTF. The CDR3 DNA reads as TGTGCCAGCAGAATCACAAAACCAGGGGGCCACTATGGCTACACCTTC.

This clonotype was observed at least ten times. V gene TRBV4-2 combines with J gene TRBJ2-3, with 7 positions matching TRBD2. This CDR3 spans 17 amino acids. Germline loops: CDR1 LGHNA, CDR2 YNFKEQ. V dropped 4 bases and J dropped 1; count of bases not matched to a gene: 11. CDR3 region: CASSPSPSAGGTDTQYF. The CDR3 DNA reads as TGTGCCAGCAGCCCCTCCCCGAGTGCGGGGGGCACAGATACGCAGTATTTT.

This clonotype was seen many times. The chain joins TRBV19 to TRBJ2-6; no clear D. V was clipped by 6 bases and J by 1 base, with 4 bases between them. Germline lookup yields CDR1 LNHDA and CDR2 SQIVND (reference sequence). The CDR3 runs 13 residues. The CDR3, as DNA: TGTGCCAGTAGGTTATCTGGGGCCAACGTCCTGACTTTC. Translation gives CASRLSGANVLTF.

The J gene is TRBJ1-2, the V gene TRBV11-2; TRBD1 agrees at 8 bases. Germline CDR1 SGHAT, CDR2 FQNNGV. Germline trimming cut 1 base from V and 4 bases from J; bases unmatched to any gene: 5. The CDR3 has 15 residues. In DNA form, the CDR3 reads TGTGCCAGCAGCTTAGCAGGACAGGGATTCTATGGCTACACCTTC. The encoded protein is CASSLAGQGFYGYTF.

This clonotype occurred many times. This chain links TRBV12-3 or TRBV12-4 with TRBJ2-1, with 9 bases lining up with TRBD2. J lost 2 bases, V lost 9 bases, and 5 bases had no gene match. The CDR3 contains 14 residues. CDR3 in amino acids: CASLSGSTYNEQFF. Here the CDR3 DNA reads TGTGCCAGTCTTAGCGGGAGTACCTACAATGAGCAGTTCTTC.

A remark on this clonotype: This sequence may be a read error, since a much larger clone differs from it by one base. The chain has TRBV28 and TRBJ2-7; possibly TRBD2 for D (5 bases). Germline assignment: CDR1 MDHEN and CDR2 SYDVKM. The CDR3 spans 9 residues. Here the CDR3 DNA reads TGTGTCAGCGGATACGAGCAGTACTTC. Amino acid sequence: CVSGYEQYF.

The chain combines TRBV10-3 with TRBJ2-7, with D possibly TRBD1 on 6 matching bases. The CDR3 spans 13 residues. Germline CDR1 is ENHRY and CDR2 is SYGVKD. Trimming left V 6 bases short and J 2 bases short, with 11 bases between. The CDR3 DNA is TGTGCCATCAGCGAGGACAGACCCTACGAGCAGTACTTC. It is translated as CAISEDRPYEQYF.